The 12 T cell receptor beta chains in this list originate from one sample, sequenced in a study of long-term antiretroviral therapy in people with HIV. At the survey level, the v3.0 immunoSEQ assay was run. This table comes from immunoSEQ multiplex PCR, and its TCRdb copy is limited to in-frame clones, with some not included. The sample includes 32,000 or so clones, 85% seen only once; the top ten take less than 5.5%. The material sequenced was unsorted PBMCs, taken approximately 3.3 years after starting antiretroviral therapy. The receptor set was obtained from a man aged 18 to 29 with HIV.

The J gene is TRBJ1-2, the V gene TRBV19; 10 positions match TRBD1. The CDR3 covers 17 residues. The germline V gene has CDR1 LNHDA and CDR2 SQIVND (reference sequence). J lost 8 bases, V lost 7 bases, and 19 bases had no gene match. The CDR3 sequence is CASTIGGDRGPLEGYTF. CDR3 in DNA: TGTGCCAGTACCATAGGGGGGGACAGGGGTCCCCTCGAGGGCTACACCTTC.

The rearrangement joins TRBV6-5 to TRBJ2-7; 8 nucleotides align to TRBD1. Germline V gene data show CDR1 as MNHEY and CDR2 as SVGAGI. With V trimmed by 4 bases and J by 3 bases, 11 bases remained unmatched. The CDR3 has 16 residues. CDR3 sequence: CASSFDSTGVGYEQYF. In DNA form, the CDR3 reads TGTGCCAGCAGTTTCGACTCGACAGGGGTTGGCTACGAGCAGTACTTC.

The gene calls are TRBV9 and TRBJ2-1; 10 positions match TRBD2. The CDR3 runs to 16 residues. Losses at the gene ends were 3 bases for V and 4 bases for J; bases not matched to a gene: 7. The germline gives CDR1 SGDLS, CDR2 YYNGEE. CDR3 protein: CASSAALAGTYNEQFF. CDR3 nucleotides: TGTGCCAGCAGCGCCGCACTAGCGGGAACTTACAATGAGCAGTTCTTC.

The chain's CDR3 is CASREWLRDKERDTQYF. The DNA of the CDR3 is TGCGCCAGCAGAGAATGGCTCCGGGACAAAGAAAGAGATACGCAGTATTTT. The V gene is TRBV4-1, the J gene TRBJ2-3; D possibly corresponds to TRBD1 (6 bases). Germline lookup yields CDR1 MGHRA and CDR2 YSYEKL. Deletions cut 6 bases from V and 5 bases from J, with 24 bases between. CDR3 length equals 17 residues.

The rearrangement joins TRBV4-1 to TRBJ2-3, with 9 bases identical to TRBD2. The CDR3 extends over 18 amino acids. Trimming at V came to 4 bases and at J to 4 bases, leaving 15 bases not matched to a gene. Germline V gene lookup returns CDR1 MGHRA and CDR2 YSYEKL. The CDR3: CASSPLTDSGGFADTQYF. The DNA of the CDR3 is TGCGCCAGCAGCCCTCTGACAGATAGCGGGGGTTTCGCAGATACGCAGTATTTT.

DNA for the CDR3: TGTGCCACCAGCAGAGGGTCCGGCGGTTACAATGAGCAGTTCTTC. This encodes CATSRGSGGYNEQFF. This chain links TRBV15 with TRBJ2-1; no firm D call. This CDR3 region has 15 residues. V lost 1 base and J lost 4, with 11 bases in between. The germline CDR1 and CDR2 sequences are LNHNV and YYDKDF (reference sequence).

The genes are TRBV28 and TRBJ1-1; D uncertain. Deletions cut 3 bases from V and 0 bases from J, with 14 bases between. The CDR3 runs to 16 residues. Looked up from germline, CDR1 is MDHEN and CDR2 is SYDVKM. The CDR3 reads CASSFPSVGMNTEAFF. CDR3 coding DNA: TGTGCCAGCAGTTTCCCCAGCGTAGGTATGAACACTGAAGCTTTCTTT.

This clone was recorded a few times. The chain recombines TRBV27 with TRBJ2-7, with 8 bases matching TRBD1. With V trimmed by 4 bases and J by 3 bases, 2 bases remained unmatched. This CDR3 is 13 amino acids long. Germline lookup yields CDR1 MNHEY and CDR2 SMNVEV (reference sequence). The CDR3 coding sequence is TGTGCCAGCAGTTCAGGGGGCGGCTACGAGCAGTACTTC. This gives the protein CASSSGGGYEQYF.

This clone was seen a few times. The chain combines TRBV2 with TRBJ1-2; D is ambiguous. Trimming left V 6 bases short and J 6 bases short, with 2 bases between. Germline CDR1 and CDR2: SNHLY and FYNNEI. This CDR3 has 9 amino acids. The CDR3 nucleotides read TGTGCCAGCAGGGATGGCTACACCTTC. Its translation: CASRDGYTF.

This chain links TRBV6-5 with TRBJ2-1, with 8 nucleotides matching TRBD2. Germline V CDR1 and CDR2: MNHEY, SVGAGI. The CDR3 totals 13 residues. The J segment lost 6 bases and the V segment lost 6 bases, leaving 4 bases of the junction unmatched. The CDR3 DNA reads as TGTGCCAGCAGCCCCGGGACTAGCAATGAGCAGTTCTTC. Translating gives CASSPGTSNEQFF.

The chain employs TRBV14 and TRBJ1-1, with a weak D call TRBD1 (6 bases). In germline, CDR1 is SGHDN, CDR2 FVKESK. V dropped 2 bases and J dropped 5 bases, with 9 bases sitting between them. CDR3 length: 13 amino acids. The CDR3 DNA follows: TGTGCCAGCAGCCAACAGGGGCGGACTGAAGCTTTCTTT. This codes for CASSQQGRTEAFF. The variable domain in full, with the rest retrieved from reference TRBV14 and TRBJ1-1, is EAGVTQFPSHSVIEKGQTVTLRCDPISGHDNLYWYRRVMGKEIKFLLHFVKESKQDESGMPNNRFLAERTGGTYSTLKVQPAELEDSGVYFCASSQQGRTEAFFGQGTRLTVV.

The V and J genes are TRBV20-1 and TRBJ1-2, with D unclear. The germline V gene has CDR1 DFQATT and CDR2 SNEGSKA (reference sequence). Trimming shortened V by 6 bases and J by 10 bases, and 15 bases separated the two germline ends. This CDR3 contains 11 residues. This CDR3 is CSAPDPPFYTF. CDR3 coding DNA: TGCAGTGCCCCGGACCCCCCTTTCTACACCTTC.